The 2 T cell receptor beta chains in this list originate from one sample, sequenced in a study of beta chain features in type 1 diabetes. Every isolated RNA sample was fully reverse transcribed, so sequencing captured expressed TCRB transcripts. The method was immunoSEQ multiplex PCR; TCRdb's version includes in-frame clones alone and lacks a portion of them. The data show about 59,000 clones, around 63% seen once. Sequencing was performed on Tregs from blood. All receptors derive from a woman between 18 and 29 years old in good health.

This rearrangement joins TRBV5-1 to TRBJ1-1, with a possible D match to TRBD1 (6 bases). With 2 bases removed from V and 0 bases from J, the gap between germline ends came to 14 bases. The CDR3 length is 16 residues. Germline CDR1 is SGHRS and CDR2 is YFSETQ. The DNA for the CDR3 is TGCGCCAGCAGCTTAAGGATACAGGGTGTGAACACTGAAGCTTTCTTT. It encodes CASSLRIQGVNTEAFF.

This chain uses TRBV5-1 with TRBJ2-4; D unclear. This CDR3 has 15 amino acids. CDR1 is SGHRS and CDR2 is YFSETQ in the germline V gene. Trimming stripped 0 bases from V and 0 bases from J, with 7 bases between. CDR3 bases: TGCGCCAGCAGCTTGGCCCCAGGAGCCAAAAACATTCAGTACTTC. This sequence encodes CASSLAPGAKNIQYF.